This T cell receptor (beta chain) was recovered during a study of PD-1 blockade in classical Hodgkin lymphoma. Turning to the study itself: It was nivolumab at 3 mg/kg, given intravenously every 2 weeks, that patients received.

Some clones are missing from TCRdb's copy, which holds only in-frame ones; the method was immunoSEQ multiplex PCR. Of about 20,000 clones in the sample, 60% to 75% were seen once. Germline CDR1 and CDR2: SGHAT and FQNNGV. CDR3 length: 17 residues. J was trimmed by 1 base and V by 3 bases; bases with no gene match: 7. Time point indicated: cycle 4 day 1 (C4D1), after 6 weeks of nivolumab. Brentuximab vedotin exposure varied, and every patient relapsed after autologous stem cell transplantation. Regarding the study as a whole: Lower baseline TCR diversity marked trial partial responders and progressors. Among the patients, those starting nivolumab under 1 year after ASCT were excluded. As was reported, newly diagnosed patients showed lower baseline TCR diversity than healthy donors did.

For this clone: Its target is not known.

The sequencing used peripheral blood mononuclear cells (PBMCs), collected before the fourth cycle of nivolumab. The V gene is TRBV11-2, the J gene TRBJ1-3, with 9 positions matching TRBD1. This clonotype was obtained from a human donor with classical Hodgkin lymphoma. The CDR3 sequence is CASSFTGGAGSGNTIYF. CDR3 coding DNA: TGTGCCAGCAGCTTTACAGGGGGCGCTGGATCTGGAAACACCATATATTTT. The full variable domain, rest sourced from reference TRBV11-2 and TRBJ1-3, is EAGVAQSPRYKIIEKRQSVAFWCNPISGHATLYWYQQILGQGPKLLIQFQNNGVVDDSQLPKDRFSAERLKGVDSTLKIQPAKLEDSAVYLCASSFTGGAGSGNTIYFGEGSWLTVV.